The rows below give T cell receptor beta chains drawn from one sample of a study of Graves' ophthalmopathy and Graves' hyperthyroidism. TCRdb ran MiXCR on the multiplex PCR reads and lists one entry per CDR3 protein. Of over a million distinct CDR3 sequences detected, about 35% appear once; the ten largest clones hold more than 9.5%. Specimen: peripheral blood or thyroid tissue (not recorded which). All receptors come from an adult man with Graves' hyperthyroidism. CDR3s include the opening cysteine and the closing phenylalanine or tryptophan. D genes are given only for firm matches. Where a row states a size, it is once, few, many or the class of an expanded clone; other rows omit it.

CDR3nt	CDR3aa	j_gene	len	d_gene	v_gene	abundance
TGTGCCAGCCGGAAAGGCCCGGACACTGAAGCTTTCTTT	CASRKGPDTEAFF	TRBJ1-1	13	-	TRBV6-6	few
TGCAGTGCCGCTAGCGCGTCTACCTACGAGCAGTACTTC	CSAASASTYEQYF	TRBJ2-7	13	-	TRBV20-1	many
TGTGCCAGCAGCTCGCGAACAGACAGCTCCTACGAGCAGTACTTC	CASSSRTDSSYEQYF	TRBJ2-7	15	-	TRBV11-1	-
TGCAGTACCATCCACTGGGCTAGCGAAAAGGGGTACGAGCAGTACTTC	CSTIHWASEKGYEQYF	TRBJ2-7	16	-	TRBV20-1	many
TGTGCCAGCAGTGATCCGCCCAGGGGGCTGCGGAAAGAGACCCAGTACTTC	CASSDPPRGLRKETQYF	TRBJ2-5	17	TRBD1	TRBV6-6	-
TGTGCCAGCAGCCAACGACTAGCGGGGGAAGAGACCCAGTACTTC	CASSQRLAGEETQYF	TRBJ2-5	15	TRBD2	TRBV13	many
TGTGCCAGCAACACTAGCGACTCCTACGAGCAGTACTTC	CASNTSDSYEQYF	TRBJ2-7	13	TRBD2	TRBV6-9	many
TGTGCCAGCAAGATGGGACAGGGGGCCGAGCAGTACTTC	CASKMGQGAEQYF	TRBJ2-7	13	TRBD1	TRBV7-2	-
TGCGCCAGCAGCCAAGCTTTACAGGGAGCCTACGAGCAGTACTTC	CASSQALQGAYEQYF	TRBJ2-7	15	-	TRBV7-8	-
TGTGCCACCAGCGCACGTAGCGGGAGTTTTAATGAGCAGTTCTTC	CATSARSGSFNEQFF	TRBJ2-1	15	TRBD2	TRBV15	-
TGTGCCAGCAGCATTAGTCTGGGGACAGGGACCTACGAGCAGTACTTC	CASSISLGTGTYEQYF	TRBJ2-7	16	TRBD1	TRBV7-8	many
TGTGCCAGCAGCGTACAGAGTACGAACACCGGGGAGCTGTTTTTT	CASSVQSTNTGELFF	TRBJ2-2	15	-	TRBV9	many
TGCAGTGGCGGGCCAGAGCAAGAGACCCAGTACTTC	CSGGPEQETQYF	TRBJ2-5	12	-	TRBV20-1	-
TGCGCCAGCAGCTATCAGGACAGGGGTAATTCACCCCTCCACTTT	CASSYQDRGNSPLHF	TRBJ1-6	15	TRBD1	TRBV5-1	-
TGTGCCAGCAGCGTAGAAGCAGACCACCCTAACTATGGCTACACCTTC	CASSVEADHPNYGYTF	TRBJ1-2	16	-	TRBV9	many
TGTGCCAGCAGCCCCGGTAGGACTAGCGGGAGTTACGAGCAGTACTTC	CASSPGRTSGSYEQYF	TRBJ2-7	16	TRBD2	TRBV7-2	few
TGTGCCAGCAGCGCAAGGACAGGGGATGAAAAACTGTTTTTT	CASSARTGDEKLFF	TRBJ1-4	14	TRBD1	TRBV7-2	-
TGTGCCAGCAGTCCTGGCGATGCCAGGCACACCGGGGAGCTGTTTTTT	CASSPGDARHTGELFF	TRBJ2-2	16	-	TRBV6-5	-
TGCGCCAGCAGCTTGACGGGACAGGACACCTACGAGCAGTACTTC	CASSLTGQDTYEQYF	TRBJ2-7	15	TRBD1	TRBV5-1	many
TGCAGTGCCGCGAGGGGGGGCATCGGACAGCCCCAGCATTTT	CSAARGGIGQPQHF	TRBJ1-5	14	-	TRBV20-1	-
TGTGCCAGCAGCTTAGGATCCAGCTCTGGAAACACCATATATTTT	CASSLGSSSGNTIYF	TRBJ1-3	15	-	TRBV11-2	-
TGTGCCAGCAGCCCTAGGACTAGCGGGCAAGAGACCCAGTACTTC	CASSPRTSGQETQYF	TRBJ2-5	15	TRBD2	TRBV7-2	many
TGTGCCAGCAGCCAGGCTCAGGGGGCGAACGAGCAGTACTTC	CASSQAQGANEQYF	TRBJ2-7	14	TRBD1	TRBV5-6	-
TGTGCCAGCAGTTACTCGGGGGCACCGGGAGGAACTGAAGCTTTCTTT	CASSYSGAPGGTEAFF	TRBJ1-1	16	-	TRBV6-6	-
TGTGCCAGCAGCCCGGGACTGGGCCCCTCTGGGGCCAACGTCCTGACTTTC	CASSPGLGPSGANVLTF	TRBJ2-6	17	-	TRBV7-9	-
TGCAGCTTCGGGGACAGTGGCTACACCTTC	CSFGDSGYTF	TRBJ1-2	10	TRBD1	TRBV29-1	few
TGTGCCAGCAGCTTAGAGTTGGGTAGTGAAAAACTGTTTTTT	CASSLELGSEKLFF	TRBJ1-4	14	-	TRBV7-9	-
TGTGCCAGCAACTTAACCCATGCGACTGAAGCTTTCTTT	CASNLTHATEAFF	TRBJ1-1	13	-	TRBV7-2	many
TGTGCCAGCAGCTCGGGACAGGGGCTGGAGACCCAGTACTTC	CASSSGQGLETQYF	TRBJ2-5	14	TRBD1	TRBV7-3	many
TGTGCCAGCAGCGCCGGATTGAGGGGGCTTGAGACCCAGTACTTC	CASSAGLRGLETQYF	TRBJ2-5	15	TRBD1	TRBV9	-
TGCGCCAGCAGCCAAGATCTAACCCATGGGAGCTCCTATAATTCACCCCTCCACTTT	CASSQDLTHGSSYNSPLHF	TRBJ1-6	19	-	TRBV7-2	few
TGTGCCAGCAGCCTTAGCGGGGGGGCCGGGATGTACCAAGAGACCCAGTACTTC	CASSLSGGAGMYQETQYF	TRBJ2-5	18	TRBD2	TRBV11-2	many
TGCAGTGCTAGTGAGGCGGGGTATGGCTACACCTTC	CSASEAGYGYTF	TRBJ1-2	12	-	TRBV20-1	-
TGCAGTGCTAGAAGCATTACGATACCAGGAGCTTTCTTT	CSARSITIPGAFF	TRBJ1-1	13	-	TRBV20-1	many
TGTGCCAGCAGTGAACAGGGGGCAGATCAGCCCCAGCATTTT	CASSEQGADQPQHF	TRBJ1-5	14	TRBD1	TRBV2	many
TGTGCCAGCAGCCTAACGGGGAGCGGGACAAAGACCTACGAGCAGTACTTC	CASSLTGSGTKTYEQYF	TRBJ2-7	17	-	TRBV4-2	-
TGTGCCAGCTCACCAGCCTGGAATGAAAAACTGTTTTTT	CASSPAWNEKLFF	TRBJ1-4	13	-	TRBV18	few
TGCAGTGCCATAAAACTAGCGGGAGTATACGAGCAGTACTTC	CSAIKLAGVYEQYF	TRBJ2-7	14	TRBD2	TRBV20-1	-
TGTGCCAGCAGCCTACGGGCGGGACACCTCTATGGCTACACCTTC	CASSLRAGHLYGYTF	TRBJ1-2	15	-	TRBV13	many
TGTGCCACCGGGACAGGGGGTGAAAAACTGTTTTTT	CATGTGGEKLFF	TRBJ1-4	12	TRBD1	TRBV10-3	many
TGTGCCAGCAGCCCCAGTGAGCTCCTTGTGGGCTACACCTTC	CASSPSELLVGYTF	TRBJ1-2	14	-	TRBV12-3/TRBV12-4	few
TGTGCCAGCAGCCAAGGGTGGGATACTGAAGCTTTCTTT	CASSQGWDTEAFF	TRBJ1-1	13	-	TRBV5-5	many
TGTGCCAGCAGCCGCTATGGAGAGTTCTACGAGCAGTACTTC	CASSRYGEFYEQYF	TRBJ2-7	14	-	TRBV7-2	many
TGCAGTGCAGAAATCACAGGGGGTCAGGGCATAAACAATCAGCCCCAGCATTTT	CSAEITGGQGINNQPQHF	TRBJ1-5	18	TRBD1	TRBV20-1	-
TGTGCCAGCAGTTACGGGGGTCTTGGCGGAAAACTGTTTTTT	CASSYGGLGGKLFF	TRBJ1-4	14	-	TRBV6-5	-
TGTGCCAGCAGCTTAGGCAGTTACACTGAAGCTTTCTTT	CASSLGSYTEAFF	TRBJ1-1	13	-	TRBV11-2	many
TGTGCCAGCAGTACCTACGGACTAGCGGGAGGAGGGCCCTACGAGCAGTACTTC	CASSTYGLAGGGPYEQYF	TRBJ2-7	18	TRBD2	TRBV12-3/TRBV12-4	few
TGTGCCAGCAGCGTAGATTACACCGGGTCGGGTGAAGCTTTCTTT	CASSVDYTGSGEAFF	TRBJ1-1	15	-	TRBV9	-
TGTGCCAGCAGTTTATCGTCTAGCGGGGCGGGGGCGCAGTACTTC	CASSLSSSGAGAQYF	TRBJ2-7	15	TRBD2	TRBV27	-